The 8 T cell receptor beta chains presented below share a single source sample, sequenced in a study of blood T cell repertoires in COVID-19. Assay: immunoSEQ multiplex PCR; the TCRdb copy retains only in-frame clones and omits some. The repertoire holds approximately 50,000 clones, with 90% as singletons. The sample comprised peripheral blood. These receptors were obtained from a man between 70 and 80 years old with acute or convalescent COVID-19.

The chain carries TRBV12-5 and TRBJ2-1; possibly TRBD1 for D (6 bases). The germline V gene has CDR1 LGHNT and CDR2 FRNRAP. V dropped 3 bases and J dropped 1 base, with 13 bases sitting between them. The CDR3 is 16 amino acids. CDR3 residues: CASGFEGGPSYNEQFF. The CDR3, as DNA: TGTGCTAGTGGTTTCGAAGGGGGTCCATCCTACAATGAGCAGTTCTTC.

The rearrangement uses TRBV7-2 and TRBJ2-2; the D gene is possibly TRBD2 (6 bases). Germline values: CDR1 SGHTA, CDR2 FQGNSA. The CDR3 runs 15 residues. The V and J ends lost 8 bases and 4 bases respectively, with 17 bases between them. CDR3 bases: TGTGCCAGCGTCCCCGGGACTCCATCCACCGGGGAGCTGTTTTTT. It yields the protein CASVPGTPSTGELFF.

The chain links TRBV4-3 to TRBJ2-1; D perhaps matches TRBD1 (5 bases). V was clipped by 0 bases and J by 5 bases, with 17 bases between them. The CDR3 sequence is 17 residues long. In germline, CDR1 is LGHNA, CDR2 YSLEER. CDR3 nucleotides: TGCGCCAGCAGCCAAGATGTGGTCAGGGTGGTCCACAATGAGCAGTTCTTC. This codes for CASSQDVVRVVHNEQFF.

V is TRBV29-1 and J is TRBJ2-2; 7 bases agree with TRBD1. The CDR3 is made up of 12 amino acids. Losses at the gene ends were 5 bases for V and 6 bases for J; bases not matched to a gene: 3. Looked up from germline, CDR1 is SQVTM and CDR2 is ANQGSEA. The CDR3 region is CSVTGDPGELFF. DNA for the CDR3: TGCAGCGTTACAGGGGATCCCGGGGAGCTGTTTTTT.

CDR3 sequence (DNA): TGTGCCAGCAGCGTACATTTTTCTGGAAACACCATATATTTT. Translated: CASSVHFSGNTIYF. The chain has TRBV9 and TRBJ1-3, with D uncertain. V lost 1 base and J lost 1, with 6 bases in between. This CDR3 spans 14 amino acids. Germline V gene sequence: CDR1 SGDLS, CDR2 YYNGEE.

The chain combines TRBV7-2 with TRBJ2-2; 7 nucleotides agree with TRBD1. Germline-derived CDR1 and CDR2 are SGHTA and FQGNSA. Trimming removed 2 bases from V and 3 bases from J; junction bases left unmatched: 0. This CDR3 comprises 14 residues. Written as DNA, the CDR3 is TGTGCCAGCAGCTTACAGGGGGACACCGGGGAGCTGTTTTTT. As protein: CASSLQGDTGELFF. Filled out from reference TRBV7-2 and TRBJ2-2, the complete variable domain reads GAGVSQSPSNKVTEKGKDVELRCDPISGHTALYWYRQSLGQGLEFLIYFQGNSAPDKSGLPSDRFSAERTGGSVSTLTIQRTQQEDSAVYLCASSLQGDTGELFFGEGSRLTVL.

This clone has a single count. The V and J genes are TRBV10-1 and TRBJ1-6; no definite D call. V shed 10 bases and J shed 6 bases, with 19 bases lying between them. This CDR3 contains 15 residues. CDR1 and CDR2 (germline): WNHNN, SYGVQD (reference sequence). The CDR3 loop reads CAITLRHSFNSPLHF. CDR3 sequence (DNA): TGCGCCATCACTCTCAGACACAGCTTTAATTCACCCCTCCACTTT.

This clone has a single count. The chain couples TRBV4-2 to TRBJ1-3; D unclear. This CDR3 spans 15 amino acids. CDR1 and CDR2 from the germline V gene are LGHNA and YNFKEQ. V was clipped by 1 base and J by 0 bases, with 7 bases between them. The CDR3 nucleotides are TGTGCCAGCAGCCAAGCCCCAGGCTCTGGAAACACCATATATTTT. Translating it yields CASSQAPGSGNTIYF.